This T cell receptor beta chain was captured by sequencing in a study of blood T cell repertoires in COVID-19. Study summary: Samples representing acute and convalescent COVID-19 were sourced from the United States, Italy and Spain.

This clone was observed a few times. An end of the junction does not agree with germline; a read error may underlie this. Authors' data handling: Amplifying reference gene primers gave estimates of nucleated cell counts. Sequencing used immunoSEQ multiplex PCR; TCRdb keeps in-frame clones, though not all of them. V, J and clone size reflect that table, while D and trimming were determined from the DNA. The table shows 390,000 or so clones, with almost 90% occurring only once. The CDR3 contains 15 residues. Per germline, CDR1 SSHAT and CDR2 FNYEAQ (reference sequence). The sample taken for sequencing was peripheral blood. The rearrangement uses TRBV7-7 and TRBJ2-3, with 13 bases identical to TRBD2. The receptor's source is a man aged 18 to 30 with active or convalescent COVID-19. The DNA of the CDR3 is TGTGCTAGCAGTCGGACTAGCGGGAGATTAGATACGCAGTATTTT. Protein: CASSRTSGRLDTQYF.